These T cell receptor beta chains were read from a single sample in a study of post-analysis software for immune sequencing data. One entry per CDR3 protein, called by TCRdb with MiXCR from the PCR reads. The sample includes under 900,000 distinct CDR3 sequences, around 50% of them seen just once. The sequencing sample was made of blood. The receptors come from a girl aged 10 to 17 with multiple sclerosis. CDR3s include the opening cysteine and the closing phenylalanine or tryptophan. A D gene is named only where the DNA matches it firmly. Rows give clone size only sometimes, using once, few, many, or a class for an expanded clone.

d_call j_call clone_size v_call cdr3_nt cdr3_aa
TRBD1 TRBJ1-2 . TRBV5-1 TGCGCCAGCAGCTTGCGACAGGGGGGTAACTATGGCTACACCTTC CASSLRQGGNYGYTF
. TRBJ2-1 few TRBV29-1 TGCAGCGTGTTCTCGCCCGGCAGGAAGGGATACAATGAGCAGTTCTTC CSVFSPGRKGYNEQFF
. TRBJ2-5 . TRBV12-3/TRBV12-4 TGTGCCAGCAGATTATACAGGGAGACCCAGTACTTC CASRLYRETQYF
. TRBJ2-3 . TRBV9 TGTGCCAGCAGCGACAACAGCGGGCGCACAGATACGCAGTATTTT CASSDNSGRTDTQYF
. TRBJ2-1 . TRBV28 TGTGCCAGCAGATTAACAGGCTCCTACAATGAGCAGTTCTTC CASRLTGSYNEQFF
. TRBJ2-1 . TRBV5-1 TGCGCCAGCAGCCTAGGGCCCAGATCCAATGAGCAGTTCTTC CASSLGPRSNEQFF
TRBD1 TRBJ1-2 . TRBV2 TGTGCCAGCAGGGGGACAGGCCGTGGCTACACCTTC CASRGTGRGYTF
TRBD1 TRBJ2-1 . TRBV24-1 TGTGCCACCAGTGGGGCTGAACCGGGACAGGACTACAATGAGCAGTTCTTC CATSGAEPGQDYNEQFF
. TRBJ2-1 . TRBV4-1 TGCGCCAGCAGCCAAGAAGGGGACCCCTACAATGAGCAGTTCTTC CASSQEGDPYNEQFF
. TRBJ1-2 . TRBV20-1 TGCAGTGCTAGAGTGTTGGAAAACTATGGCTACACCTTC CSARVLENYGYTF
TRBD2 TRBJ2-1 . TRBV10-3 TGTGCCATCAGTGAGTTTAGGGGGGCGGCGGGAGGGCCCAATGAGCAGTTCTTC CAISEFRGAAGGPNEQFF
. TRBJ2-7 . TRBV2 TGTGCCAGCGATTTGGGTTCTCGGGTGTCCTACGAGCAGTACTTC CASDLGSRVSYEQYF
TRBD1 TRBJ2-5 few TRBV24-1 TGTGCCACCAGTGATCCGACGCCGACAGGGGGCAACGTAGAGACCCAGTACTTC CATSDPTPTGGNVETQYF
TRBD2 TRBJ2-7 once TRBV5-1 TGCGCCAGCAGCCCTGGACTAGCGGAGACCCGGTACTTC CASSPGLAETRYF
TRBD2 TRBJ2-5 . TRBV6-1 TGTGCCAGCAGTGAAGGTAGCGGGGTGGGAGAGACCCAGTACTTC CASSEGSGVGETQYF
. TRBJ1-1 . TRBV7-9 TGTGCCAGCAGCACTTCCAGGATAATGAACACTGAAGCTTTCTTT CASSTSRIMNTEAFF
TRBD2 TRBJ2-3 . TRBV5-1 TGCGCCAGCAGCTTAGGCCTACTAGCGGGAGTTGCCGATACGCAGTATTTT CASSLGLLAGVADTQYF
TRBD1 TRBJ2-7 . TRBV12-3/TRBV12-4 TGTGCCAGCAGGAGGACAGGGATTGTCAACGAGCAGTACTTC CASRRTGIVNEQYF